This TCR beta chain is from a study of OX40 agonist ivuxolimab in advanced cancers. Background for the entire study: Ivuxolimab was an agonistic, fully human IgG2 monoclonal antibody directed against OX40 (CD134), a costimulatory receptor. Intravenous ivuxolimab was administered to patients every 2 weeks at six dose levels: 0.01, 0.1, 0.3, 1.5, 3 and 10 mg/kg. The paper covers the monotherapy dose-escalation part of the phase I ivuxolimab trial, which included N of about 51 patients. Partial responses occurred in three dose-escalation patients, of whom one had hepatocellular carcinoma and two had cutaneous melanoma. Prior anti-PD-1, anti-PD-L1 or anti-CTLA-4 therapy was permitted, and less than 45% of dose-escalation patients had received checkpoint inhibitors. The dose-escalation cohort was roughly 83% male with a mean age of approximately 60 years, ranging from roughly 20 to 80. The purpose of peripheral TCRbeta sequencing was to test whether ivuxolimab changed TCR sequence diversity and led to clonal T-cell expansion. Of the approximately 50 dose-escalation patients, hepatocellular carcinoma was present in 19, melanoma in around 15, renal cell carcinoma in 9 and head and neck cancer in 9. Overall study outcomes, separate from this receptor: In the 0.1-3.0 mg/kg groups, partial responders had among the lowest normalized peripheral clonal expansion, particularly in CD8+ T cells. Clonal expansion of both CD4+ and CD8+ blood T cells was observed from baseline to week 6 at doses 0.1 to 3.0 mg/kg. After ivuxolimab, CD8+ T cells had more expanded clones than CD4+ T cells on average. The antigen specificity of the clonally expanded peripheral T cells was not determined. Low levels of normalized T-cell clonal expansion were also seen in some patients who did not respond.

In regard to this clone: The specificity of this receptor is unknown. The record has no base qualities; no much larger clone is one base away. Other DNA sequences of this sample code for an identical CDR3.

CDR1 and CDR2 were assigned from the germline V gene as SGDLS and YYNGEE. At the junction V is shortened by 0 bases and J by 1 base; bases outside the gene matches: 6. The cysteine opens and the phenylalanine closes a CDR3 of 17 amino acids. CDR3 DNA only is kept here, 51 bases in frame from base 1. Genomic DNA was isolated from the sorted cells so that the TCRbeta CDR3 region could be sequenced. The immunoSEQ Assay was used for sequencing of TCRbeta CDR3 regions. This immuneACCESS table, as held by TCRdb, lists in-frame sequences with V and J called but not all clones. Of the missing ones, under half trace to an unresolved V gene in checked studies; the others have no known cause. Counted in this sample were approximately 77,000 clones; over 75% of them appeared once. The ten largest clones represent about 7.3% of the sample. The trial excluded patients who had a history of autoimmune disease or who were on systemic immunosuppression. In every dose cohort, peripheral blood was drawn for TCR sequencing at baseline, cycle 4 day 1, and cycle 7 day 1. The samples were drawn from a first-in-human, open-label, multicenter phase I dose-escalation trial of ivuxolimab. Adults with locally advanced or metastatic melanoma, renal cell, hepatocellular, or head and neck squamous cell carcinoma were enrolled in the trial. CD4+ and CD8+ T cells were sorted separately from peripheral blood before TCR sequencing.

The rearranged chain carries TRBV9 and TRBJ2-5; the junction holds 10 bases that match TRBD2. The sequence derives from an adult with an advanced solid tumor such as melanoma, head and neck, liver or kidney cancer. Specimen: CD4+ or CD8+ T cells sorted from blood, collected in a trial of the OX40 agonist ivuxolimab. The DNA is as follows: TGTGCCAGCAGCGTAGGTGCTAGCGGGGGAATCCAAGAGACCCAGTACTTC. This is translated as CASSVGASGGIQETQYF.